The next 9 T cell receptor beta chains were all read from a single sample in a study of graft-versus-host responses after intestinal transplantation (dated by TCRdb to the early 2020s). The time point label, as the study defines it: cells obtained before transplantation from donor or recipient. To prepare the library, the immunoSEQ multiplex PCR assay was applied. Entries here come from immuneACCESS through TCRdb and include only in-frame sequences with V and J called. Some clones fail to appear in such tables; in the studies checked, an unresolved V gene covers under half of the shortfall, and the cause of the remainder is unknown. Here the sample has some 25,000 clones; 40% occur a single time. In total, the top ten clones hold 0.66% of the sample. The material was alloreactive CD4+ T cells from a mixed lymphocyte reaction culture, obtained before intestinal transplant. The cell subset or site label on this specimen signifies: CFSE-low proliferating T cells sorted from roughly six-day pre-transplant mixed lymphocyte reaction (GvH or HvG direction). The receptors were sampled from a human patient who received an intestinal transplant.

A few counts support this clone. The chain links TRBV6-5 to TRBJ2-2, with D tentatively TRBD1 (5 bases). CDR1 and CDR2 (germline): MNHEY, SVGAGI. Trimming left V 6 bases short and J 4 bases short, with 9 bases between. The CDR3 has 13 amino acids. For the CDR3, the DNA is TGTGCCAGCAGCTTCCAGGGCACCGGGGAGCTGTTTTTT. It specifies CASSFQGTGELFF.

This clone came up a few times. V gene TRBV29-1 combines with J gene TRBJ2-3; D gene ambiguous. V dropped 6 bases and J dropped 5 bases, with 15 bases sitting between them. Germline CDR1 and CDR2: SQVTM and ANQGSEA. This CDR3 is built from 13 residues. CDR3 DNA sequence: TGCAGCGTCTCCCCGCGCGCCCGAGATACGCAGTATTTT. It specifies CSVSPRARDTQYF.

The gene calls are TRBV27 and TRBJ2-1; D unresolved. Trimming stripped 1 base from V and 7 bases from J, with 8 bases between. The germline V gene encodes CDR1 MNHEY and CDR2 SMNVEV (reference sequence). The CDR3 length is 13 residues. CDR3 sequence reads: CASSLWASNEQFF. The CDR3 bases are TGTGCCAGCAGTTTATGGGCTTCGAATGAGCAGTTCTTC.

This chain joins TRBV7-9 and TRBJ2-7; 7 nucleotides agree with TRBD1. The V gene's germline CDR1 is SEHNR and CDR2 FQNEAQ (reference sequence). V lost 0 bases and J lost 3; bases outside the gene matches: 5. CDR3 length: 15 residues. The CDR3 region is CASSLALAGGYEQYF. DNA of the CDR3: TGTGCCAGCAGCTTAGCCCTAGCAGGGGGCTACGAGCAGTACTTC.

The rearrangement links TRBV27 to TRBJ2-3; TRBD2 matches at 11 bases. The germline V gene has CDR1 MNHEY and CDR2 SMNVEV (reference sequence). The junction had 3 bases not matched to a gene; V was cut back by 2 bases and J by 8 bases. CDR3 length: 14 amino acids. The CDR3 here is CASSLVLAGGTQYF. The DNA of the CDR3 is TGTGCCAGCAGTTTAGTGCTAGCGGGGGGTACGCAGTATTTT.

This clone is judged medium-sized (0.01 to 0.1%). The V gene is TRBV7-9, the J gene TRBJ1-4; weak D call: TRBD1 (6 bases). The ends were cut back, 5 bases at V and 7 bases at J, with 17 bases in the middle. CDR1 and CDR2 from the germline V gene are SEHNR and FQNEAQ (reference sequence). The CDR3 contains 15 residues. In DNA, the CDR3 is TGTGCCAGCAGCATACAGGGAATCATCGGTGAAAAACTGTTTTTT. It specifies CASSIQGIIGEKLFF.

V and J are TRBV30 and TRBJ2-1, with TRBD1 identical over 8 bases. The germline gives CDR1 GTSNPN, CDR2 SVGIG (reference sequence). CDR3 length equals 13 residues. V shed 0 bases and J 15 bases; nucleotides not matched to a gene: 10. The CDR3 DNA is TGTGCCTGGAGTGTTCTCGGGACAGGCGCACGGTTCTTC. Translating it yields CAWSVLGTGARFF. The full variable domain, in which reference TRBV30 and TRBJ2-1 provide the parts outside the CDR3, is SQTIHQWPATLVQPVGSPLSLECTVEGTSNPNLYWYRQAAGRGLQLLFYSVGIGQISSEVPQNLSASRPQDRQFILSSKKLLLSDSGFYLCAWSVLGTGARFFGPGTRLTVL.

This clone was seen a few times. The chain has TRBV7-9 and TRBJ2-7; 10 positions agree with TRBD1. The CDR3 has 16 residues. The V and J ends lost 3 bases and 4 bases, in that order; junction bases with no gene match: 9. Germline V gene data show CDR1 as SEHNR and CDR2 as FQNEAQ (reference sequence). The CDR3 DNA is TGTGCCAGCAGCTTCGGACAGGGGGGTTCCTCATACGAGCAGTACTTC. Its translation is CASSFGQGGSSYEQYF. The full variable domain, with the rest looked up from reference TRBV7-9 and TRBJ2-7, is DTGVSQNPRHKITKRGQNVTFRCDPISEHNRLYWYRQTLGQGPEFLTYFQNEAQLEKSRLLSDRFSAERPKGSFSTLEIQRTEQGDSAMYLCASSFGQGGSSYEQYFGPGTRLTVT.

The J gene is TRBJ2-5, the V gene TRBV5-8, with 10 bases that match TRBD1. Unmatched junction bases numbered 6, after V lost 4 bases and J lost 3 bases. The germline gives CDR1 SGHTS, CDR2 YDEGEE. The CDR3 loop spans 15 amino acids. In DNA, the CDR3 is TGTGCCAGCAGCCCGGGGACAGGGGCTAAAGAGACCCAGTACTTC. Its protein is CASSPGTGAKETQYF. The full variable domain, rest sourced from reference TRBV5-8 and TRBJ2-5, is EAGVTQSPTHLIKTRGQQATLRCSPISGHTSVYWYQQALGLGLQFLLWYDEGEERNRGNFPPRFSGRQFPNYSSELNVNALELEDSALYLCASSPGTGAKETQYFGPGTRLLVL.